This record covers a single T cell receptor beta chain. TCRdb passed the 5' RACE reads through MiXCR, listing each CDR3 protein once. The sample records roughly 1,500,000 distinct CDR3 sequences, roughly 35% being singletons. These data are taken from a study of identical twins. Every sampled donor was Caucasian and healthy. Germline V gives CDR1 MNHEY, CDR2 SMNVEV (reference sequence). Trimming removed 3 bases at V and 2 bases at J, with 16 bases between. The CDR3 runs 16 residues. This sequence originates from a newborn girl in good health. The V gene is TRBV27, the J gene TRBJ2-5; D assignment may be TRBD1 or TRBD2 (5 bases each). The sample was cord blood. CDR3 bases: TGTGCCAGCAGTTTGGCCCTTGGGGGTCCACAAGAGACCCAGTACTTC. Protein sequence: CASSLALGGPQETQYF.